The T cell receptor (beta chain) described here comes from a study of T cell responses to AZD1222 COVID-19 vaccine. General study points: Donors were mostly white British, more females; clonal diversity possibly underestimated.

The method was immunoSEQ multiplex PCR; TCRdb's version includes in-frame clones alone and lacks a portion of them. The table has 150,000 to 200,000 clones, 85% to 90% seen once. As regards this clone: Antigen: not known.

CDR1 SGHVS and CDR2 FQNEAQ come from the germline V gene. The ends were cut back, 3 bases at V and 10 bases at J, with 10 bases in the middle. The CDR3 runs 13 residues. The origin of this receptor is an adult who received the AZD1222 COVID-19 vaccine. The rearrangement joins TRBV7-8 to TRBJ1-6; a possible D gene is TRBD1 (6 bases). The source material was peripheral blood, sampled 28 days after the second AZD1222 dose. CDR3 DNA: TGTGCCAGCAGCTTTCCTGGGGGCTCACCCCTCCACTTT. Translated, it gives CASSFPGGSPLHF.